Shown below are 30 T cell receptor beta chains from a single sample sequenced in a study of blood T cell repertoires in COVID-19. Profiling relied on immunoSEQ multiplex PCR, and the TCRdb table lists in-frame clones only, not all of them. In the table there are about 170,000 clones, approximately 85% of which are singletons. The specimen sequenced was peripheral blood. The origin of the receptors is a man aged 55 to 70 who had recovered from COVID-19.

The chain uses TRBV7-6 and TRBJ2-5; 9 nucleotides align to TRBD2. The germline V gene has CDR1 SGHVS and CDR2 FNYEAQ. The CDR3 is 19 amino acids. With 3 bases clipped from V and 3 bases from J, the junction kept 17 bases outside the gene matches. The CDR3 spells CASSFYSPPGPSGKETQYF. DNA for the CDR3: TGTGCCAGCAGCTTTTACAGTCCCCCGGGACCTAGCGGGAAAGAGACCCAGTACTTC.

This chain connects TRBV30 to TRBJ1-1, with no clear D. The germline V and J ends were trimmed by 5 bases and 3 bases, with 13 bases remaining between them. The CDR3 sequence is 13 residues long. The germline gives CDR1 GTSNPN, CDR2 SVGIG (reference sequence). The CDR3 is CAWGPSHDTEAFF. In DNA, the CDR3 is TGTGCCTGGGGGCCGTCACATGACACTGAAGCTTTCTTT.

V usage is TRBV6-5 and J usage is TRBJ2-1; 11 bases align to TRBD2. The CDR3 consists of 14 residues. Germline V CDR1 and CDR2: MNHEY, SVGAGI. J was trimmed by 2 bases and V by 6 bases; bases with no gene match: 0. The CDR3 loop reads CASRGLAAYNEQFF. The CDR3 region has the DNA TGTGCCAGCAGGGGACTAGCGGCCTACAATGAGCAGTTCTTC.

The chain couples TRBV29-1 to TRBJ1-2, with 8 positions matching TRBD1. Germline values: CDR1 SQVTM, CDR2 ANQGSEA. V shed 6 bases and J 0 bases; nucleotides not matched to a gene: 6. The CDR3 contains 14 residues. The CDR3 loop is CSVETGAANYGYTF. The DNA of the CDR3 is TGCAGCGTCGAGACAGGGGCGGCTAACTATGGCTACACCTTC.

The chain joins TRBV5-4 to TRBJ2-7; D may be TRBD1 (6 bases). Germline V lookup: CDR1 SGHNT, CDR2 YYREEE (reference sequence). V lost 4 bases to trimming and J lost 0 bases, with 17 bases between them. The length of the CDR3 is 16 residues. CDR3: CASSPHRTAFSYEQYF. Written as DNA, the CDR3 is TGTGCCAGCAGCCCGCACCGGACAGCCTTCTCCTACGAGCAGTACTTC.

The rearrangement links TRBV5-6 to TRBJ1-1; 8 positions agree with TRBD1. This CDR3 is 16 amino acids long. V was clipped by 7 bases and J by 0 bases; unmatched bases: 11. Germline V gene data show CDR1 as SGHDT and CDR2 as YYEEEE. CDR3 amino acids: CASCLTGGIMNTEAFF. CDR3 DNA: TGTGCCAGCTGTCTTACAGGGGGTATCATGAACACTGAAGCTTTCTTT.

The CDR3 nucleotides are TGTGCCAGCTCACCAGGTAATGAGGATACGCAGTATTTT. Its translation: CASSPGNEDTQYF. This chain joins TRBV18 and TRBJ2-3; unclear D gene. Germline values: CDR1 KGHSH, CDR2 LQKENI. Deletions cut 2 bases from V and 6 bases from J, with 9 bases between. This CDR3 region has 13 residues.

The rearrangement links TRBV28 to TRBJ2-3; weak D call: TRBD1 (6 bases). V dropped 2 bases and J dropped 2 bases, with 8 bases sitting between them. Germline V gives CDR1 MDHEN, CDR2 SYDVKM. The CDR3 extends over 14 amino acids. CDR3 loop: CASSLDRNTDTQYF. CDR3 sequence (DNA): TGTGCCAGCAGTTTAGACAGGAACACAGATACGCAGTATTTT.

This clone appeared a single time. The rearrangement uses TRBV5-1 and TRBJ2-2; TRBD1 aligns across 10 bases. The CDR3 runs 16 residues. V shed 6 bases and J 4 bases; nucleotides not matched to a gene: 9. Germline V gene lookup returns CDR1 SGHRS and CDR2 YFSETQ. CDR3 residues: CASNQDGTGVTGELFF. The CDR3 DNA reads as TGCGCCAGCAACCAAGACGGGACAGGGGTCACCGGGGAGCTGTTTTTT.

The gene calls are TRBV11-2 and TRBJ2-7; D possibly corresponds to TRBD1 (5 bases). CDR1 is SGHAT and CDR2 is FQNNGV in the germline V gene. The V end lost 4 bases, the J end lost 7 bases, and 8 bases lay between the germline ends. The CDR3 loop spans 11 amino acids. CDR3 in DNA: TGTGCCAGCAGCTATGCAGGGGAGCAGTACTTC. Protein product: CASSYAGEQYF.

This clone was observed a single time. The chain carries TRBV7-6 and TRBJ1-1; maybe TRBD1 (5 bases). V was clipped by 2 bases and J by 1 base, with 11 bases between them. This CDR3 is 15 amino acids long. Germline CDR1 and CDR2: SGHVS and FNYEAQ. The CDR3 sequence: CASSLLQGENTEAFF. CDR3 nucleotide sequence: TGTGCCAGCAGCTTATTACAAGGGGAGAACACTGAAGCTTTCTTT.

The chain employs TRBV21-1 and TRBJ2-3; TRBD2 is taken as the D call from the table, unchecked against the DNA. TRBV21-1 is classified as a pseudogene. This CDR3 has 16 residues. The CDR3 spells CASSKSSLKMLDTQYF. The DNA for the CDR3 is TGTGCCAGCAGCAAGTCTAGCCTAAAGATGTTAGATACGCAGTATTTT.

The chain couples TRBV3-1 (or the pseudogene TRBV3-2) to TRBJ2-5, with 10 bases aligning to TRBD2. Germline trimming cut 0 bases from V and 8 bases from J; bases unmatched to any gene: 6. This CDR3 has 15 amino acids. Germline CDR1 reads LGHDT; CDR2 reads YNNKEL (reference sequence). DNA of the CDR3: TGTGCCAGCAGCCAAGATTCTAGCGGGGGCTCTACCCAGTACTTC. Protein sequence: CASSQDSSGGSTQYF.

The rearrangement joins TRBV10-3 to TRBJ2-1; D possibly corresponds to TRBD2 (6 bases). Deletions cut 4 bases from V and 1 base from J, with 14 bases between. The germline CDR1 and CDR2 sequences are ENHRY and SYGVKD. The CDR3 spans 16 residues. The CDR3 spells CAISGGGYESYNEQFF. Written as DNA, the CDR3 is TGTGCCATCAGTGGTGGAGGGTACGAGTCCTACAATGAGCAGTTCTTC.

This rearrangement joins TRBV9 to TRBJ2-2, with TRBD2 identical over 8 bases. V was clipped by 0 bases and J by 1 base; unmatched bases: 5. The CDR3 contains 17 residues. The V gene's germline CDR1 is SGDLS and CDR2 YYNGEE. The CDR3 here is CASSVDFTSGNTGELFF. DNA for the CDR3: TGTGCCAGCAGCGTAGATTTTACTAGCGGGAACACCGGGGAGCTGTTTTTT.

The count of this clone is one. This chain joins TRBV7-9 and TRBJ1-1, with 8 bases matching TRBD1. The J segment lost 4 bases and the V segment lost 5 bases, leaving 6 bases of the junction unmatched. The CDR3 runs to 14 residues. CDR1 is SEHNR and CDR2 is FQNEAQ in the germline V gene (reference sequence). The CDR3 nucleotides read TGTGCCAGCAGCCCTCCGACAGGGGTCACTGAAGCTTTCTTT. This sequence encodes CASSPPTGVTEAFF. Filled out from reference TRBV7-9 and TRBJ1-1, the complete variable domain reads DTGVSQNPRHKITKRGQNVTFRCDPISEHNRLYWYRQTLGQGPEFLTYFQNEAQLEKSRLLSDRFSAERPKGSFSTLEIQRTEQGDSAMYLCASSPPTGVTEAFFGQGTRLTVV.

This chain joins TRBV28 and TRBJ1-5; a possible D gene is TRBD1 (5 bases). From germline, CDR1 is MDHEN and CDR2 SYDVKM. Trimming removed 4 bases at V and 7 bases at J, with 11 bases between. The CDR3 extends over 13 amino acids. DNA of the CDR3: TGTGCCAGCAGTTCATGGGGGGGGCAGCCCCAGCATTTT. Translated, it gives CASSSWGGQPQHF. The variable domain in full, with the rest retrieved from reference TRBV28 and TRBJ1-5, is DVKVTQSSRYLVKRTGEKVFLECVQDMDHENMFWYRQDPGLGLRLIYFSYDVKMKEKGDIPEGYSVSREKKERFSLILESASTNQTSMYLCASSSWGGQPQHFGDGTRLSIL.

The chain links TRBV23-1 to TRBJ1-1; unclear D gene. TRBV23-1 is an ORF; its function is uncertain. The CDR3 is 11 amino acids. Trimming removed 8 bases at V and 0 bases at J, with 4 bases between. The CDR3 DNA reads TGCGCCAGCCAGGTGAACACTGAAGCTTTCTTT. Its protein product is CASQVNTEAFF.

This clone was seen only a few times. This chain connects TRBV6-2 or TRBV6-3 to TRBJ1-5, with TRBD1 identical over 10 bases. The V segment lost 4 bases and the J segment 6 bases; nucleotides outside the gene matches: 3. This CDR3 is 14 amino acids long. The germline V gene has CDR1 MNHEY and CDR2 SVGEGT. CDR3 sequence: CASSSGQGSQPQHF. The CDR3 bases are TGTGCCAGCAGTTCGGGACAGGGGAGTCAGCCCCAGCATTTT.

The rearrangement links TRBV7-9 to TRBJ2-3, with TRBD2 as a possible D gene (6 bases). The ends were cut back, 3 bases at V and 4 bases at J, with 17 bases in the middle. The CDR3 is made up of 16 amino acids. The germline gives CDR1 SEHNR, CDR2 FQNEAQ (reference sequence). CDR3 sequence: CASSLGSGPPPDTQYF. CDR3 bases: TGTGCCAGCAGCTTGGGTAGCGGCCCCCCTCCAGATACGCAGTATTTT.

This chain links TRBV18 with TRBJ2-7; 7 nucleotides line up with TRBD1. V lost 3 bases and J lost 2; bases outside the gene matches: 10. Germline V gene data show CDR1 as KGHSH and CDR2 as LQKENI. The CDR3 is 16 amino acids. The CDR3 loop is CASSPRGQSSAYEQYF. The CDR3 nucleotides are TGTGCCAGCTCACCCAGGGGACAGTCGTCAGCCTACGAGCAGTACTTC.

In the case of this clone: The same CDR3 can be traced to other DNA sequences in this sample. The J gene is TRBJ2-2, the V gene TRBV6-5, with D maybe TRBD2 (5 bases). The CDR3 is 14 residues long. Germline-derived CDR1 and CDR2 are MNHEY and SVGAGI. V was pared by 6 bases and J by 0 bases, with 8 bases between. CDR3 nucleotide sequence: TGTGCCAGCAGAACGGGAACGAACACCGGGGAGCTGTTTTTT. The encoded protein is CASRTGTNTGELFF.

The count of this clone is one. J is TRBJ2-5 and V is TRBV3-1 (or the pseudogene TRBV3-2); 9 nucleotides line up with TRBD2. The CDR3 length is 16 residues. The V gene's germline CDR1 is LGHDT and CDR2 YNNKEL (reference sequence). Germline trimming cut 3 bases from V and 5 bases from J; bases unmatched to any gene: 10. CDR3 DNA: TGTGCCAGCAGCCAGATGGCGGGGGGGGCCGGGGAGACCCAGTACTTC. It codes for CASSQMAGGAGETQYF.

The chain recombines TRBV14 with TRBJ1-1, with TRBD1 identical over 9 bases. This CDR3 has 13 residues. Trimming cost V 1 base and J 8 bases; bases outside gene matches: 2. CDR1 and CDR2 (germline): SGHDN, FVKESK. Here the CDR3 reads CASSQGQGVEAFF. Here the CDR3 DNA reads TGTGCCAGCAGCCAAGGACAGGGGGTCGAAGCTTTCTTT.

This chain uses TRBV7-3 with TRBJ2-3; TRBD1 matches at 7 bases. The germline V gene has CDR1 SGHTA and CDR2 FQGTGA. The junction had 4 bases not matched to a gene; V was cut back by 5 bases and J by 2 bases. This CDR3 contains 14 residues. The CDR3 DNA is TGTGCCAGCAGCAAGGGGGCCTCCACAGATACGCAGTATTTT. Translation: CASSKGASTDTQYF. Supplemented by reference TRBV7-3 and TRBJ2-3, the full variable domain reads GAGVSQTPSNKVTEKGKYVELRCDPISGHTALYWYRQSLGQGPEFLIYFQGTGAADDSGLPNDRFFAVRPEGSVSTLKIQRTERGDSAVYLCASSKGASTDTQYFGPGTRLTVL.

The V and J genes are TRBV5-6 and TRBJ2-5; D unresolved. The CDR3 spans 16 residues. V gave up 1 base and J gave up 1 base, with 14 bases separating them. Per the germline V gene, CDR1 is SGHDT and CDR2 is YYEEEE. The CDR3 protein is CASSLLGPSTQETQYF. CDR3 in DNA: TGTGCCAGCAGCTTGTTGGGCCCCTCCACCCAAGAGACCCAGTACTTC.

For this clone: This sample includes further DNA sequences coding for the same CDR3. The chain combines TRBV11-1 with TRBJ2-5; TRBD1 matches 10 bases. From germline, CDR1 is SGHAT and CDR2 FQDESV (reference sequence). This CDR3 comprises 13 residues. V lost 5 bases to trimming and J lost 5 bases; unmatched junction nucleotides: 2. The CDR3 region is CASSRDRGETQYF. Here the CDR3 DNA reads TGTGCCAGCAGCCGGGACAGGGGTGAGACCCAGTACTTC.

The chain has TRBV10-3 and TRBJ1-6; 10 bases are shared with TRBD1. This CDR3 is built from 14 residues. Losses at the gene ends were 10 bases for V and 9 bases for J; bases not matched to a gene: 9. Germline V gives CDR1 ENHRY, CDR2 SYGVKD. CDR3 sequence: CASRGTGVFSPLHF. The DNA for the CDR3 is TGTGCCAGTCGGGGGACAGGGGTGTTTTCACCCCTCCACTTT.

This clone was detected only once. The chain is built from TRBV12-3 or TRBV12-4 and TRBJ2-3; D is unclear. The CDR3 is made up of 13 amino acids. The V end was cut by 6 bases, the J end by 3 bases, with 10 bases between. The CDR3 DNA follows: TGTGCCAGCAGACTACGACGGACAGATACGCAGTATTTT. Translation: CASRLRRTDTQYF.

This clone was detected only once. The chain combines TRBV18 with TRBJ1-2; 9 bases align to TRBD1. CDR1 and CDR2 (germline): KGHSH, LQKENI. This CDR3 region has 17 residues. The J segment lost 0 bases and the V segment lost 6 bases, leaving 11 bases of the junction unmatched. CDR3 coding DNA: TGTGCCAGCTCTTTCGGACAGGGGCGATGGCCTAACTATGGCTACACCTTC. Translation gives CASSFGQGRWPNYGYTF.